This passage covers 23 T cell receptor beta chains from one sample sequenced in a study of blood T cell repertoires in COVID-19. Using immunoSEQ multiplex PCR, the repertoire was profiled, and TCRdb retains in-frame clones only, with some absent. Counted here are under 200,000 clones, about 87% occurring once; the ten biggest clones make up 3.7%. Sequences were obtained from peripheral blood. These TCRs come from a man aged 18 to 30 with active or convalescent COVID-19.

The chain combines TRBV27 with TRBJ1-5, with 8 bases matching TRBD1. CDR1 is MNHEY, CDR2 SMNVEV, per germline (reference sequence). The CDR3 is 15 residues long. Trimming cost V 5 bases and J 5 bases; bases outside gene matches: 8. CDR3 protein: CASSTRQGIDQPQHF. The CDR3 bases are TGTGCCAGCAGTACCCGACAGGGGATAGATCAGCCCCAGCATTTT.

The table lists this clone with a few counts. The J gene is TRBJ2-7, the V gene TRBV6-4, with TRBD2 matching over 12 bases. This CDR3 contains 17 residues. Per the germline V gene, CDR1 is MRHNA and CDR2 is SNTAGT. Losses at the gene ends were 4 bases for V and 6 bases for J; bases not matched to a gene: 13. CDR3 coding DNA: TGTGCCAGCAGTGTAGTTCTAGCGGGGGGGCCGGATGCCGAGCAGTACGTC. Translated: CASSVVLAGGPDAEQYV.

The rearrangement links TRBV2 to TRBJ2-2; 8 nucleotides match TRBD2. V gave up 3 bases and J gave up 6 bases; unmatched junction bases: 6. CDR1 is SNHLY, CDR2 FYNNEI, per germline. The CDR3 runs 15 residues. In DNA, the CDR3 is TGTGCCAGCAGTGACCCCCGGGAGGGCCCCGGGGAGCTGTTTTTT. Translating it yields CASSDPREGPGELFF. Together with reference TRBV2 and TRBJ2-2, the CDR3 gives the full variable domain: EPEVTQTPSHQVTQMGQEVILRCVPISNHLYFYWYRQILGQKVEFLVSFYNNEISEKSEIFDDQFSVERPDGSNFTLKIRSTKLEDSAMYFCASSDPREGPGELFFGEGSRLTVL.

This rearrangement joins TRBV6-5 to TRBJ1-1, with D hard to call. CDR1 and CDR2 (germline): MNHEY, SVGAGI. This CDR3 is built from 15 residues. The V end lost 7 bases, the J end lost 1 base, and 16 bases lay between the germline ends. This CDR3 reads CASTPLGGGNTEAFF. The CDR3, as DNA: TGTGCCAGCACTCCTCTCGGCGGAGGGAACACTGAAGCTTTCTTT.

This clone showed up just a few times. The chain recombines TRBV19 with TRBJ1-1; D remains unclear. Germline CDR1 LNHDA, CDR2 SQIVND (reference sequence). This CDR3 is built from 14 residues. The ends were cut back, 6 bases at V and 7 bases at J, with 18 bases in the middle. The CDR3 DNA reads TGTGCCAGTAGACCATCGAGGGAGGTGGGTGAAGCTTTCTTT. Translating it yields CASRPSREVGEAFF. Full variable domain (missing parts from reference TRBV19 and TRBJ1-1): DGGITQSPKYLFRKEGQNVTLSCEQNLNHDAMYWYRQDPGQGLRLIYYSQIVNDFQKGDIAEGYSVSREKKESFPLTVTSAQKNPTAFYLCASRPSREVGEAFFGQGTRLTVV.

This clone was detected only a few times. CDR3 bases: TGTGCCAGCAGCCGCCCAGGCCGTATGGGCACTGAAGCTTTCTTT. Translated, it gives CASSRPGRMGTEAFF. This chain joins TRBV5-4 and TRBJ1-1, with D uncertain. V lost 4 bases and J 4 bases, leaving 17 bases between the germline ends. The germline V gene has CDR1 SGHNT and CDR2 YYREEE (reference sequence). This CDR3 has 15 amino acids.

The J gene is TRBJ2-7, the V gene TRBV6-5; 8 bases are a match to TRBD1. This CDR3 spans 14 amino acids. CDR1 is MNHEY, CDR2 SVGAGI, per germline. The trim removed 9 bases at V and 0 bases at J, leaving 7 bases unmatched. The CDR3 loop is CASFGTGHSYEQYF. CDR3 sequence (DNA): TGTGCCAGTTTTGGGACAGGCCACTCCTACGAGCAGTACTTC.

The chain couples TRBV5-5 to TRBJ1-1; no reliable D call. The ends were cut back, 0 bases at V and 5 bases at J, with 11 bases in the middle. The CDR3 loop spans 14 amino acids. Germline CDR1 is SGHKS and CDR2 is YYEKEE (reference sequence). This chain's CDR3 is CASSLATPGTEAFF. CDR3 nucleotide sequence: TGTGCCAGCAGCTTGGCCACGCCGGGTACTGAAGCTTTCTTT.

The chain couples TRBV28 to TRBJ1-5; D unresolved. Trimming shortened V by 6 bases and J by 4 bases, and 16 bases separated the two germline ends. Germline V CDR1 and CDR2: MDHEN, SYDVKM. This CDR3 spans 15 amino acids. This CDR3 is CASSRKRTANQPQHF. In DNA, the CDR3 is TGTGCCAGCAGCCGGAAACGGACTGCGAATCAGCCCCAGCATTTT.

Comments on this clone: Additional DNA sequences in this sample encode the identical CDR3. The rearrangement links TRBV6-5 to TRBJ1-1, with a weak D call TRBD1 (6 bases). The germline gives CDR1 MNHEY, CDR2 SVGAGI. The CDR3 contains 14 residues. The V end lost 2 bases, the J end lost 0 bases, and 7 bases lay between the germline ends. The CDR3 DNA is TGTGCCAGCAGTTACGACAGGTTGAACACTGAAGCTTTCTTT. It translates to CASSYDRLNTEAFF.

The chain employs TRBV15 and TRBJ2-2; 14 positions match TRBD2. V was clipped by 5 bases and J by 9 bases; unmatched bases: 8. The CDR3 is 16 residues long. The germline V gene encodes CDR1 LNHNV and CDR2 YYDKDF (reference sequence). CDR3 coding DNA: TGTGCCACCAGCCTAGGGACTAGCGGGAGAATCAGGGAGCTGTTTTTT. Translated: CATSLGTSGRIRELFF.

V usage is TRBV28 and J usage is TRBJ1-1, with D possibly matching TRBD1 (5 bases). In germline, CDR1 is MDHEN, CDR2 SYDVKM. This CDR3 is built from 14 residues. The V gene lost 5 bases and the J gene lost 7 bases, with 17 bases spanning the gap. CDR3 DNA: TGTGCCAGCAGTACCCCCTCCACGGACAATGAAGCTTTCTTT. Its protein is CASSTPSTDNEAFF.

In its sample, this clone was seen a few times. CDR3 DNA: TGTGCCAGCAGTGATCTAATCCCAGGGGGCGTCAACACCGGGGAGCTGTTTTTT. As protein: CASSDLIPGGVNTGELFF. This rearrangement joins TRBV2 to TRBJ2-2; 8 nucleotides match TRBD1. The V gene end was trimmed by 3 bases and the J gene end by 2 bases; junction bases not matched to a gene: 11. The CDR3 spans 18 residues. Germline V gene sequence: CDR1 SNHLY, CDR2 FYNNEI.

The chain carries TRBV18 and TRBJ1-1; D possibly corresponds to TRBD1 (6 bases). CDR1 and CDR2 from the germline V gene are KGHSH and LQKENI. The CDR3 loop spans 15 amino acids. Trimming took 3 bases from V and 0 from J, leaving 11 bases between them. CDR3 nucleotides: TGTGCCAGCTCACCCGGACAGCCTATGAACACTGAAGCTTTCTTT. This codes for CASSPGQPMNTEAFF.

This clone was detected only once. The chain uses TRBV5-1 and TRBJ2-1, with D possibly matching TRBD2 (5 bases). V lost 0 bases to trimming and J lost 4 bases, with 8 bases between them. The CDR3 length is 14 residues. Per germline, CDR1 SGHRS and CDR2 YFSETQ. The CDR3 sequence is CASSLAPGYNEQFF. The CDR3 DNA reads TGCGCCAGCAGCTTGGCTCCGGGGTACAATGAGCAGTTCTTC.

This clone has only a few counts. The rearrangement uses TRBV6-2 or TRBV6-3 and TRBJ2-1; D not resolved. The V gene's germline CDR1 is MNHEY and CDR2 SVGEGT. The CDR3 is 12 residues long. V dropped 5 bases and J dropped 3 bases, with 5 bases sitting between them. CDR3: CASSRLYNEQFF. In DNA form, the CDR3 reads TGTGCCAGCAGTAGACTCTACAATGAGCAGTTCTTC.

The chain recombines TRBV5-1 with TRBJ2-3; no clear D. Between the trimmed V and J ends, which lost 3 bases and 1 base, there was a span of 9 bases. Germline V gene data show CDR1 as SGHRS and CDR2 as YFSETQ. This CDR3 spans 14 amino acids. The chain's CDR3 is CASSYLLGTDTQYF. In DNA, the CDR3 is TGCGCCAGCAGCTACCTCTTAGGCACAGATACGCAGTATTTT.

The CDR3 DNA reads as TGTGCCAGCAGTCAGATACAGGGGCGCAATGAGCAGTTCTTC. The encoded protein is CASSQIQGRNEQFF. The rearrangement links TRBV6-5 to TRBJ2-1, with TRBD1 matching over 7 bases. The CDR3 is 14 residues long. Germline V gene data show CDR1 as MNHEY and CDR2 as SVGAGI. Trimming at V came to 5 bases and at J to 6 bases, leaving 7 bases not matched to a gene.

The chain joins TRBV7-8 to TRBJ2-7; D remains ambiguous. CDR1 SGHVS and CDR2 FQNEAQ come from the germline V gene. CDR3 size: 14 residues. V was trimmed by 1 base and J by 1 base, leaving 8 bases between them. The CDR3 region has the DNA TGTGCCAGCAGCTTAGGAGGCGGTTCCTACGAGCAGTACTTC. Protein sequence: CASSLGGGSYEQYF.

This clone was observed once. The chain joins TRBV7-2 to TRBJ2-1, with TRBD1 matching over 9 bases. The V gene end was trimmed by 5 bases and the J gene end by 3 bases; junction bases not matched to a gene: 5. The CDR3 is made up of 15 amino acids. Looked up from germline, CDR1 is SGHTA and CDR2 is FQGNSA. The CDR3 loop is CASSPTGGVYNEQFF. In nucleotides, the CDR3 is TGTGCCAGCAGCCCCACAGGGGGCGTCTACAATGAGCAGTTCTTC.

The chain recombines TRBV13 with TRBJ2-5; TRBD1 agrees at 8 bases. Germline V gene lookup returns CDR1 PRHDT and CDR2 FYEKMQ (reference sequence). V lost 4 bases and J lost 4; bases outside the gene matches: 8. This CDR3 spans 15 amino acids. DNA for the CDR3: TGTGCCAGCAGCTCGACAGGGGCAGTTGGAGAGACCCAGTACTTC. Translating it yields CASSSTGAVGETQYF.

The chain has TRBV5-1 and TRBJ2-3, with 10 bases matching TRBD2. This CDR3 has 16 residues. Germline V lookup: CDR1 SGHRS, CDR2 YFSETQ. The V gene end was trimmed by 3 bases and the J gene end by 2 bases; junction bases not matched to a gene: 6. The CDR3 coding sequence is TGCGCCAGCAGCTATCCCGGACTAGCGGACACAGATACGCAGTATTTT. This encodes CASSYPGLADTDTQYF.

The chain employs TRBV4-3 and TRBJ1-5; D possibly corresponds to TRBD1 (5 bases). The germline V and J ends were trimmed by 2 bases and 7 bases, with 9 bases remaining between them. The germline V gene encodes CDR1 LGHNA and CDR2 YSLEER. The CDR3 has 13 amino acids. CDR3 nucleotides: TGCGCCAGCAGCCAATCCGGGGGACAGCCCCAGCATTTT. Translation gives CASSQSGGQPQHF.